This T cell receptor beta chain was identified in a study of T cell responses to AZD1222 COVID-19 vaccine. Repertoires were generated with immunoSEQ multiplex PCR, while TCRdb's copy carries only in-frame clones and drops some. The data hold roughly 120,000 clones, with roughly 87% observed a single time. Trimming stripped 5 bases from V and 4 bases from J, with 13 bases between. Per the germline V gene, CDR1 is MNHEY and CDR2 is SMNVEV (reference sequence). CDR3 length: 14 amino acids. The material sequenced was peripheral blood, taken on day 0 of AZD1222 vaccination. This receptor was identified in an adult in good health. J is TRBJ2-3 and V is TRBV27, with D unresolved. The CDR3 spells CASSLTPTSDTQYF. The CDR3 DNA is TGTGCCAGCAGTCTAACTCCCACTTCAGATACGCAGTATTTT.